The next 3 T cell receptor beta chains were all read from a single sample in a study of T cell repertoires in ileal Crohn's disease. TCRdb keeps only in-frame clones here, not all; method: immunoSEQ multiplex PCR. The sample lists some 5,100 clones, roughly 80% seen once, with 14% in the top ten. The specimen sequenced was ileal tissue. The receptors were gathered from an adult with Crohn's disease.

The CDR3 nucleotides are TGTGCCAGCAGGGACAGGGTGAACACTGAAGCTTTCTTT. It codes for CASRDRVNTEAFF. J is TRBJ1-1 and V is TRBV2; 8 bases are a match to TRBD1. J gave up 0 bases and V 6 bases, and 0 bases lay outside the gene matches. The CDR3 totals 13 residues. Germline V gene sequence: CDR1 SNHLY, CDR2 FYNNEI.

This chain connects TRBV19 to TRBJ2-6; D gene ambiguous. Between the trimmed V and J ends, which lost 4 bases and 1 base, there was a span of 8 bases. Germline CDR1 and CDR2: LNHDA and SQIVND (reference sequence). The CDR3 runs to 15 residues. CDR3 in DNA: TGTGCCAGTAGTACTTTCGAGTCTGGGGCCAACGTCCTGACTTTC. Its translation is CASSTFESGANVLTF.

This clone showed up just once. V usage is TRBV7-3 and J usage is TRBJ2-3; no firm D call. V was trimmed by 1 base and J by 5 bases, leaving 13 bases between them. This CDR3 has 15 residues. CDR1 is SGHTA and CDR2 is FQGTGA in the germline V gene. The CDR3 reads CASSLNSQVGDTQYF. Here the CDR3 DNA reads TGTGCCAGCAGCTTAAATAGCCAAGTCGGAGATACGCAGTATTTT.